This TCR beta chain was documented in a study of T cells after posttransplantation cyclophosphamide. General study results and limits: Tissue-infiltrating T cells from skin or gut overlapped little with blood T cells.

With respect to this clone: The antigen is not known.

The related graft donor's blood sample was taken on the day of bone marrow donation. Profiled with immunoSEQ multiplex PCR; TCRdb holds only in-frame clones, not every one. The repertoire holds some 14,000 clones, with 76% as singletons. The CDR3 has 15 residues. V was pared by 4 bases and J by 1 base, with 3 bases of the junction left unmatched. The V gene's germline CDR1 is SGHTA and CDR2 FQGNSA. The sequenced material came from memory CD4+ T cells sorted from PBMCs. V gene TRBV7-2 combines with J gene TRBJ1-2; 10 bases match TRBD1. The TCR comes from a man in his fifties or sixties. For the CDR3, the DNA is TGTGCCAGCAGCTCGGGACAGGGGCGTAACTATGGCTACACCTTC. Encoded protein: CASSSGQGRNYGYTF.